Listed below are T cell receptor beta chains from one sample, sequenced in a study of immune reconstitution after stem cell transplant in scleroderma. TCRdb passed the RT-PCR reads through MiXCR, listing each CDR3 protein once. The sample has about 2,900 distinct CDR3 sequences; under 10% are singletons. This specimen was taken before or after autologous hematopoietic stem cell transplantation (not recorded which). Source of these receptors: a female donor with systemic sclerosis. The CDR3 runs from the conserved cysteine through the conserved F or W. D genes are given only for firm matches. Clone size appears in some rows only: once, few, many, or a class for an expanded clone.

>large|TRBJ2-5|TRBV5-1|-
CASSLESTQETQYF
TGCGCCAGCAGCCTCGAAAGCACCCAAGAGACCCAGTACTTC
>medium-sized|TRBJ1-1|TRBV10-2|-
CASSESAKANTEAFF
TGCGCCAGCAGTGAGTCGGCAAAAGCTAACACTGAAGCTTTCTTT
>medium-sized|TRBJ1-1|TRBV7-8|TRBD1
CASSSRTGTAEAFF
TGTGCCAGCAGCTCCCGGACAGGGACGGCTGAAGCTTTCTTT
>medium-sized|TRBJ1-1|TRBV6-2/TRBV6-3|-
CASSYIFLKGYTEAFF
TGTGCCAGCAGTTACATTTTCCTAAAAGGGTACACTGAAGCTTTCTTT
>few|TRBJ1-2|TRBV7-9|-
CASSLEQTGYNYGYTF
TGTGCCAGCAGCTTAGAGCAGACAGGATATAACTATGGCTACACCTTC
>-|TRBJ2-4|TRBV6-6|-
CASSYKTGDKNIQYF
TGTGCCAGCAGTTACAAGACAGGTGACAAAAACATTCAGTACTTC
>large|TRBJ2-7|TRBV6-1|-
CVTAVSSYEQYF
TGTGTAACGGCGGTCAGCTCCTACGAGCAGTACTTC
>-|TRBJ1-1|TRBV27|-
CASSVGRGTEAFF
TGTGCCAGCAGTGTGGGCAGGGGCACTGAAGCTTTCTTT
>-|TRBJ1-2|TRBV6-5|-
CASSTEWRTAYGYTF
TGTGCCAGCAGTACAGAGTGGAGGACAGCCTATGGCTACACCTTC
>medium-sized|TRBJ1-4|TRBV29-1|-
CSVGGAGEKLFF
TGCAGCGTTGGAGGGGCCGGTGAAAAACTGTTTTTT
>-|TRBJ2-3|TRBV20-1|-
CSARSTGRGTDTQYF
TGCAGTGCTAGATCTACGGGCCGTGGCACAGATACGCAGTATTTT
>medium-sized|TRBJ1-1|TRBV3-1|-
CASSSKGIEAFF
TGTGCCAGCAGCAGTAAAGGGATTGAAGCTTTCTTT
>large|TRBJ1-5|TRBV20-1|-
CSARTGDQPQHF
TGCAGTGCTAGGACAGGAGATCAGCCCCAGCATTTT
>medium-sized|TRBJ1-1|TRBV5-1|-
CASSSRENTEAFF
TGCGCCAGCAGCTCTAGGGAAAACACTGAAGCTTTCTTT
>medium-sized|TRBJ2-2|TRBV2|TRBD1
CASTGRGPDTGELFF
TGTGCCAGCACGGGCAGGGGGCCGGACACCGGGGAGCTGTTTTTT
>medium-sized|TRBJ1-5|TRBV19|-
CASGPNAQHF
TGTGCCAGTGGCCCCAACGCCCAGCATTTT
>few|TRBJ2-7|TRBV20-1|TRBD1
CSARRQGAVIYEQYF
TGCAGTGCTAGACGCCAGGGGGCGGTAATCTACGAGCAGTACTTC
>medium-sized|TRBJ1-1|TRBV20-1|-
CSARESGTEAFF
TGCAGTGCTAGAGAGTCAGGGACTGAAGCTTTCTTT